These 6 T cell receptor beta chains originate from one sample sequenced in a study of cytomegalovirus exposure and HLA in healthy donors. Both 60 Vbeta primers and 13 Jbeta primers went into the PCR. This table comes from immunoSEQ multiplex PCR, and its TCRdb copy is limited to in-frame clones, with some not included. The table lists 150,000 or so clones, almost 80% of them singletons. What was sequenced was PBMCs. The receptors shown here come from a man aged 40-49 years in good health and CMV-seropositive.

Written as DNA, the CDR3 is TGTGCCAGCACCGTCTATAGCTCCTACAATGAGCAGTTCTTC. This sequence encodes CASTVYSSYNEQFF. The J gene is TRBJ2-1, the V gene TRBV2; D unclear. The CDR3 covers 14 residues. Germline V gene lookup returns CDR1 SNHLY and CDR2 FYNNEI. V was pared by 7 bases and J by 0 bases, with 10 bases between.

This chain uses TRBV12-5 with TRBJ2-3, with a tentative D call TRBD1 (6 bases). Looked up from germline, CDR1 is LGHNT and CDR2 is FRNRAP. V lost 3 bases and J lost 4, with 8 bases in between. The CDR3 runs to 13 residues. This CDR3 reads CASGLSGADTQYF. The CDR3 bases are TGTGCTAGTGGTTTATCAGGGGCAGATACGCAGTATTTT.

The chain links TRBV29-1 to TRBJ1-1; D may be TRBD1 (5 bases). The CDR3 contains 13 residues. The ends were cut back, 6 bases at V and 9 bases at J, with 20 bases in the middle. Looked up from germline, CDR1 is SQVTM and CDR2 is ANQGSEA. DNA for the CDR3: TGCAGCGTGGTGAAGGTCAGGGAAGCTCAAGCTTTCTTT. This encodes CSVVKVREAQAFF.

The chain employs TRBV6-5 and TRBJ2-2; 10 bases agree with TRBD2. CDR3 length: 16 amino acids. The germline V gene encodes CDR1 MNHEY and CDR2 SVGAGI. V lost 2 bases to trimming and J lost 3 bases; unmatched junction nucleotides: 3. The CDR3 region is CASSYKLAGYTGELFF. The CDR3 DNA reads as TGTGCCAGCAGTTACAAACTAGCGGGGTACACCGGGGAGCTGTTTTTT.

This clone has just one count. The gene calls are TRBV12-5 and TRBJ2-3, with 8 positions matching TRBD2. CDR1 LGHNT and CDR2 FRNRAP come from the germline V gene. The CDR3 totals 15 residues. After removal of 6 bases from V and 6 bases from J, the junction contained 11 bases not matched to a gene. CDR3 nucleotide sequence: TGTGCTAGTGGCTCGGGGGCGGGAGGTCAGGATACGCAGTATTTT. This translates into CASGSGAGGQDTQYF.

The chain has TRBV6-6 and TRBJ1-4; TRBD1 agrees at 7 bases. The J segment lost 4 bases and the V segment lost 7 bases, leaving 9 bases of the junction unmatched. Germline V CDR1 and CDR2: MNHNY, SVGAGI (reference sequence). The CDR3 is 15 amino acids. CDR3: CASNQRGRGNEKLFF. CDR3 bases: TGTGCCAGCAACCAAAGGGGGCGGGGTAATGAAAAACTGTTTTTT.